These T cell receptor beta chains were read from a single sample in a study of identical twins. TCRdb used MiXCR to reprocess the 5' RACE reads, holding one entry per CDR3 protein. Among approximately 670,000 distinct CDR3 sequences listed, 5.5% to 6.5% were seen once. The sequenced sample was naive T cells sorted from blood. These receptors were obtained from a man aged 18 to 29 in good health. Both conserved end residues are part of each CDR3. D genes are given only for firm matches. Clone size, where shown, is once, few, many, or a class for clones that have expanded.

cdr3_nt: TGTGCCAGCAGCTTAACGGGACAGGGAATCACAGATACGCAGTATTTT; cdr3_aa: CASSLTGQGITDTQYF; cdr3_length: 16; d_call: TRBD1; clone_size: many; v_call: TRBV7-8; j_call: TRBJ2-3
cdr3_nt: TGCGCCAGCAGCTTGACTATCCTAGCGGGTATTTACAATGCTATGAACACCGGGGAGCTGTTTTTT; cdr3_aa: CASSLTILAGIYNAMNTGELFF; cdr3_length: 22; d_call: TRBD2; clone_size: few; v_call: TRBV5-1; j_call: TRBJ2-2
cdr3_nt: TGTGCCAGCAGTTACTCCTTGACGGGACTCTCCTACGAGCGGTACTTC; cdr3_aa: CASSYSLTGLSYERYF; cdr3_length: 16; d_call: -; clone_size: -; v_call: TRBV6-5; j_call: TRBJ2-7
cdr3_nt: TGCAGTGCCTGGACTGGTGAGCAGTTCTTC; cdr3_aa: CSAWTGEQFF; cdr3_length: 10; d_call: -; clone_size: many; v_call: TRBV20-1; j_call: TRBJ2-1
cdr3_nt: TGTGCCAGCAGTGTCGGACCAACGGGATCTGCAGCCGATACGCAGTATTTT; cdr3_aa: CASSVGPTGSAADTQYF; cdr3_length: 17; d_call: -; clone_size: -; v_call: TRBV2; j_call: TRBJ2-3
cdr3_nt: TGTGCCAGTAAAAGGGGCGCTGAGCAGTTCTTC; cdr3_aa: CASKRGAEQFF; cdr3_length: 11; d_call: -; clone_size: many; v_call: TRBV27; j_call: TRBJ2-1
cdr3_nt: TGTGCCATCAGTGAGTCGCTAGCGGGTCTTAGCACAGATACGCAGTATTTT; cdr3_aa: CAISESLAGLSTDTQYF; cdr3_length: 17; d_call: TRBD2; clone_size: few; v_call: TRBV10-3; j_call: TRBJ2-3
cdr3_nt: TGCAGTGCTAGGGATGGGTCCCAAGAGACCCAGTACTTC; cdr3_aa: CSARDGSQETQYF; cdr3_length: 13; d_call: -; clone_size: many; v_call: TRBV20-1; j_call: TRBJ2-5
cdr3_nt: TGTGCCATCACATCTATGTCGGGGATGAACACTGAAGCTTTCTTT; cdr3_aa: CAITSMSGMNTEAFF; cdr3_length: 15; d_call: -; clone_size: many; v_call: TRBV6-1; j_call: TRBJ1-1
cdr3_nt: TGCAGCGTTGGACGGGCGGGAGGCACAGATACGCAGTATTTT; cdr3_aa: CSVGRAGGTDTQYF; cdr3_length: 14; d_call: TRBD2; clone_size: few; v_call: TRBV29-1; j_call: TRBJ2-3
cdr3_nt: TGTGCCACCAGCATCCGACTCACAGATACGCAGTATTTT; cdr3_aa: CATSIRLTDTQYF; cdr3_length: 13; d_call: -; clone_size: many; v_call: TRBV15; j_call: TRBJ2-3
cdr3_nt: TGTGCCAGCTCACCCCTAGGGACTAGCGGGAGAAGCGTTATTCCAGATACGCAGTATTTT; cdr3_aa: CASSPLGTSGRSVIPDTQYF; cdr3_length: 20; d_call: TRBD2; clone_size: many; v_call: TRBV18; j_call: TRBJ2-3
cdr3_nt: TGCGCCAGCACCAAGCAGAGCACCGGGGAGCTGTTTTTT; cdr3_aa: CASTKQSTGELFF; cdr3_length: 13; d_call: -; clone_size: many; v_call: TRBV5-1; j_call: TRBJ2-2
cdr3_nt: TGCGCCAGCAGTGAGTACCTCCGCAATGAGCAGTTCTTC; cdr3_aa: CASSEYLRNEQFF; cdr3_length: 13; d_call: -; clone_size: many; v_call: TRBV10-1; j_call: TRBJ2-1
cdr3_nt: TGTGCCAGCAGTCCCGGCCTGGGACTAGCGGGGGAAAACATTCAGTACTTC; cdr3_aa: CASSPGLGLAGENIQYF; cdr3_length: 17; d_call: TRBD2; clone_size: few; v_call: TRBV28; j_call: TRBJ2-4
cdr3_nt: TGCAGCGTTGATGGTACTAGCGGAAACACGTACAATGAGCAGTTCTTC; cdr3_aa: CSVDGTSGNTYNEQFF; cdr3_length: 16; d_call: TRBD2; clone_size: many; v_call: TRBV29-1; j_call: TRBJ2-1
cdr3_nt: TGTGCCAGCAGGCAACAGGGGCGCTCTGGGGCCAACGTCCTGACTTTC; cdr3_aa: CASRQQGRSGANVLTF; cdr3_length: 16; d_call: TRBD1; clone_size: -; v_call: TRBV27; j_call: TRBJ2-6
cdr3_nt: TGCGCCAGCAGCCAACTAGCGGGAGTTGAAAGTACGCAGTATTTT; cdr3_aa: CASSQLAGVESTQYF; cdr3_length: 15; d_call: TRBD2; clone_size: -; v_call: TRBV4-1; j_call: TRBJ2-3
cdr3_nt: TGTGCCAGCAGTGTGGGGGGAAGCTCCTACGAGCAGTACTTC; cdr3_aa: CASSVGGSSYEQYF; cdr3_length: 14; d_call: -; clone_size: many; v_call: TRBV25-1; j_call: TRBJ2-7
cdr3_nt: TGCGCCAGCAGAAGTGAATATTCACCCCTCCACTTT; cdr3_aa: CASRSEYSPLHF; cdr3_length: 12; d_call: -; clone_size: many; v_call: TRBV5-1; j_call: TRBJ1-6
cdr3_nt: TGTGCCAGCAGCTTGGGTGGAAAAGCTAACTATGGCTACACCTTC; cdr3_aa: CASSLGGKANYGYTF; cdr3_length: 15; d_call: -; clone_size: few; v_call: TRBV5-6; j_call: TRBJ1-2
cdr3_nt: TGCAGTGCTGGGTTTCCCCGGGTTTCCTACAATGAGCAGTTCTTC; cdr3_aa: CSAGFPRVSYNEQFF; cdr3_length: 15; d_call: -; clone_size: many; v_call: TRBV20-1; j_call: TRBJ2-1
cdr3_nt: TGCAGTGCTAGAGATTCTGTCTCACTAGCGGGAGGGCAGTTCTTC; cdr3_aa: CSARDSVSLAGGQFF; cdr3_length: 15; d_call: TRBD2; clone_size: many; v_call: TRBV20-1; j_call: TRBJ2-1
cdr3_nt: TGTGCCAGCAGACAGGGAGACTATGGCTACACCTTC; cdr3_aa: CASRQGDYGYTF; cdr3_length: 12; d_call: -; clone_size: few; v_call: TRBV2; j_call: TRBJ1-2
cdr3_nt: TGTGCCAGCAGTTACTTGACAGGGCTAGCAACTAATGAAAAACTGTTTTTT; cdr3_aa: CASSYLTGLATNEKLFF; cdr3_length: 17; d_call: TRBD1; clone_size: -; v_call: TRBV6-5; j_call: TRBJ1-4
cdr3_nt: TGTGCCAGCGGGTTCTCACAGGGGGCCGGGGAGCTGTTTTTT; cdr3_aa: CASGFSQGAGELFF; cdr3_length: 14; d_call: TRBD1; clone_size: many; v_call: TRBV12-3/TRBV12-4; j_call: TRBJ2-2
cdr3_nt: TGTGCCAGCAGCCAGGCTCTGACAGGGAGGACAGATACGCAGTATTTT; cdr3_aa: CASSQALTGRTDTQYF; cdr3_length: 16; d_call: -; clone_size: few; v_call: TRBV3-1; j_call: TRBJ2-3
cdr3_nt: TGTGCCAGCAGCTTACCGGGGCGTGGGCCCGGAAACTTC; cdr3_aa: CASSLPGRGPGNF; cdr3_length: 13; d_call: -; clone_size: many; v_call: TRBV7-9; j_call: TRBJ2-5
cdr3_nt: TGCGCCAGCAGCACGAAGTTCCAAGAGACCCAGTACTTC; cdr3_aa: CASSTKFQETQYF; cdr3_length: 13; d_call: -; clone_size: few; v_call: TRBV5-1; j_call: TRBJ2-5
cdr3_nt: TGCAGTGCTAGAAGTACAGGGGCGAACACTGAAGCTTTCTTT; cdr3_aa: CSARSTGANTEAFF; cdr3_length: 14; d_call: TRBD1; clone_size: many; v_call: TRBV20-1; j_call: TRBJ1-1
cdr3_nt: TGTGCCATCAGTGAGCACCGGGACAGGGGTGAGCAGTATTTT; cdr3_aa: CAISEHRDRGEQYF; cdr3_length: 14; d_call: TRBD1; clone_size: many; v_call: TRBV10-3; j_call: TRBJ2-3
cdr3_nt: TGTGCCAGCAGCATTACCTCCGGACGGAATGAGCAGTTCTTC; cdr3_aa: CASSITSGRNEQFF; cdr3_length: 14; d_call: -; clone_size: many; v_call: TRBV12-3/TRBV12-4; j_call: TRBJ2-1
cdr3_nt: TGTGCCAGCAGTTTAAGGGGCCGAACCGGGGAGCTGTTTTTT; cdr3_aa: CASSLRGRTGELFF; cdr3_length: 14; d_call: -; clone_size: -; v_call: TRBV12-3/TRBV12-4; j_call: TRBJ2-2
cdr3_nt: TGTGCCAGCAGCTTAGCGTCGGGCAGTTACACAGATACGCAGTATTTT; cdr3_aa: CASSLASGSYTDTQYF; cdr3_length: 16; d_call: -; clone_size: many; v_call: TRBV7-2; j_call: TRBJ2-3